One TCR beta chain is described in this entry. The identical CDR3 is also encoded by other nucleotide sequences in the sample. This specimen comes from a study of cytomegalovirus exposure and HLA in healthy donors. At the level of the study: Approximately 180 million T cells yielded 117 million unique TCR beta sequences in earlier analysis. Unique TCRs from HLA-typed donors, about 85 million of them, were held in an early data release.

The germline V gene encodes CDR1 MNHEY and CDR2 SVGAGI. V shed 6 bases and J shed 2 bases, with 10 bases lying between them. The CDR3 has 14 amino acids. The PCR contained 60 Vbeta and 13 Jbeta primers. TCRdb's copy holds only in-frame clones and misses some; the assay was immunoSEQ multiplex PCR. The sample has 240,000 or so clones; 70% to 90% are singletons. The V gene is TRBV6-5, the J gene TRBJ1-4; D is unresolved. The source is a woman in her sixties or seventies in good health and CMV-seropositive. Sequenced material: PBMCs. The CDR3 spells CASSRGWTNEKLFF. In DNA form, the CDR3 reads TGTGCCAGCAGCCGCGGTTGGACTAATGAAAAACTGTTTTTT.